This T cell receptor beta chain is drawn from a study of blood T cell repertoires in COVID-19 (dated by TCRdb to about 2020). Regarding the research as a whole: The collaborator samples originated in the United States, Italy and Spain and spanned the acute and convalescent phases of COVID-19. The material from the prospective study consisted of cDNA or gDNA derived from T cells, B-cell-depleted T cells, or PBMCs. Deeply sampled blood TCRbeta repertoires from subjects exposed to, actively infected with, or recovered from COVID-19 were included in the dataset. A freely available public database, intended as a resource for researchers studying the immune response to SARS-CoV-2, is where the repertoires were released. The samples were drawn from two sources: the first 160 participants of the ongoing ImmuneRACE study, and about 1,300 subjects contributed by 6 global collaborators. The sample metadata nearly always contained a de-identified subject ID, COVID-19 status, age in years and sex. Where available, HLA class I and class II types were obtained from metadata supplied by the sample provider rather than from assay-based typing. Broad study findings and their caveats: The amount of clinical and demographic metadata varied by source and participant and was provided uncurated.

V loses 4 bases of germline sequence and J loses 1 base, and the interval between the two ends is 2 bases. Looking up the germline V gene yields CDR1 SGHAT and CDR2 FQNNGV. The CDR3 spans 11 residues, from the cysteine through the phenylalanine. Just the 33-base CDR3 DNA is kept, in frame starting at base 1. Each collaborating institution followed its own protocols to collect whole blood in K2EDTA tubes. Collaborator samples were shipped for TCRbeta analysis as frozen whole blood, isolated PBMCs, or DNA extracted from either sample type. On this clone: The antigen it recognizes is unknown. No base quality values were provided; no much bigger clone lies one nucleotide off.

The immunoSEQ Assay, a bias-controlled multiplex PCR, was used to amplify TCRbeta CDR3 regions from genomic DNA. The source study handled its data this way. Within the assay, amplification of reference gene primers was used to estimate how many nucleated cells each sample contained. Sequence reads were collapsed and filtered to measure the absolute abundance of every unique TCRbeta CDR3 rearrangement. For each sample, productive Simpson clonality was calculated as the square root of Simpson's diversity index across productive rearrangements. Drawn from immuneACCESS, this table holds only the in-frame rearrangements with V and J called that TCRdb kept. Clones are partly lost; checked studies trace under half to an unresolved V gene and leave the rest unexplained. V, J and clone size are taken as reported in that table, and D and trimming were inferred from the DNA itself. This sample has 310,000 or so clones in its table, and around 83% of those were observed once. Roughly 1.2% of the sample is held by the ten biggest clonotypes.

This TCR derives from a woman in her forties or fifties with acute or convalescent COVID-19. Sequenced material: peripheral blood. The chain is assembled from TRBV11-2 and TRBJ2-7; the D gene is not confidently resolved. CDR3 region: CASSSSYEQYF. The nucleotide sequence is TGTGCCAGCAGCTCGTCCTACGAGCAGTACTTC.